These 13 T cell receptor beta chains were sequenced from one sample in a study of blood T cell repertoires in COVID-19. The repertoire was sequenced with immunoSEQ multiplex PCR; TCRdb's copy has only in-frame clones and lacks some. Among approximately 200,000 clones listed, roughly 90% were seen once. The sequencing input was peripheral blood. These receptors all stem from a man in his 70s with acute or convalescent COVID-19.

A single count supports this clone. Here the CDR3 reads CASSNLAGGADTQYF. The CDR3 nucleotides are TGTGCCAGCAGCAACCTAGCGGGAGGTGCAGATACGCAGTATTTT. This chain joins TRBV21-1 and TRBJ2-3; the table's TRBD2 call for D was not verified on the DNA. TRBV21-1 is flagged as a pseudogene. The CDR3 sequence is 15 residues long.

This chain links TRBV6-4 with TRBJ2-7, with a possible D match to TRBD2 (5 bases). The V gene's germline CDR1 is MRHNA and CDR2 SNTAGT. The CDR3 runs 14 residues. CDR3 in amino acids: CAVLASRGIVEQYF. The CDR3 DNA reads as TGTGCAGTATTAGCTTCGAGAGGGATAGTCGAGCAGTACTTC.

This chain uses TRBV4-2 with TRBJ2-7; 10 nucleotides agree with TRBD1. Germline CDR1 LGHNA, CDR2 YNFKEQ. The CDR3 is 18 residues long. V was clipped by 0 bases and J by 0 bases; unmatched bases: 8. The CDR3: CASSQDWGQGWFSYEQYF. In DNA form, the CDR3 reads TGTGCCAGCAGCCAAGATTGGGGACAGGGGTGGTTCTCCTACGAGCAGTACTTC.

This chain joins TRBV28 and TRBJ2-5; D is perhaps TRBD2 (6 bases). Trimming removed 4 bases from V and 5 bases from J, with 11 bases in between. The CDR3 is made up of 13 amino acids. The germline CDR1 and CDR2 sequences are MDHEN and SYDVKM. CDR3 sequence reads: CASSSGDSETQYF. For the CDR3, the DNA is TGTGCCAGCAGTTCGGGGGATAGTGAGACCCAGTACTTC.

The chain links TRBV24-1 to TRBJ2-3, with D possibly matching TRBD1 (6 bases). Per the germline V gene, CDR1 is KGHDR and CDR2 is SFDVKD. CDR3 size: 16 residues. V lost 3 bases and J 3 bases, leaving 15 bases between the germline ends. For the CDR3, the DNA is TGTGCCACCAGTGATCAACAGGGTTTTAGTACAGATACGCAGTATTTT. It yields the protein CATSDQQGFSTDTQYF.

A few counts support this clone. The CDR3: CASSGQGAYEQYF. The CDR3 DNA follows: TGTGCCAGCAGTGGACAGGGGGCCTACGAGCAGTACTTC. This chain connects TRBV27 to TRBJ2-7, with 10 bases lining up with TRBD1. Germline CDR1 and CDR2: MNHEY and SMNVEV (reference sequence). The CDR3 has 13 residues. V was clipped by 5 bases and J by 2 bases; unmatched bases: 0.

The rearrangement uses TRBV28 and TRBJ1-3; TRBD1 might be the D (5 bases). CDR3 length: 15 amino acids. V shed 4 bases and J shed 0 bases, with 10 bases lying between them. Germline CDR1 reads MDHEN; CDR2 reads SYDVKM. CDR3 coding DNA: TGTGCCAGCAGTTGGACACGCCGCTCTGGAAACACCATATATTTT. Residues: CASSWTRRSGNTIYF.

The chain combines TRBV27 with TRBJ2-6, with 7 bases lining up with TRBD1. V lost 8 bases to trimming and J lost 1 base; unmatched junction nucleotides: 5. Germline V gene data show CDR1 as MNHEY and CDR2 as SMNVEV (reference sequence). The CDR3 extends over 15 amino acids. CDR3 sequence: CASGKTGSGANVLTF. As DNA, the CDR3 is TGTGCCAGCGGAAAGACAGGGTCTGGGGCCAACGTCCTGACTTTC.

The chain is built from TRBV4-2 and TRBJ2-7; tentatively, D is TRBD2 (5 bases). Trimming cost V 1 base and J 4 bases, with 17 bases left between them. CDR3 size: 16 residues. CDR1 is LGHNA, CDR2 YNFKEQ, per germline. CDR3 sequence: CASSQVASSIQYEQYF. CDR3 nucleotide sequence: TGTGCCAGCAGCCAAGTCGCTAGCTCGATCCAGTACGAGCAGTACTTC.

This rearrangement joins TRBV7-9 to TRBJ1-3, with 9 bases matching TRBD1. Germline V lookup: CDR1 SEHNR, CDR2 FQNEAQ (reference sequence). The CDR3 totals 17 residues. The V gene end was trimmed by 7 bases and the J gene end by 0 bases; junction bases not matched to a gene: 10. This CDR3 reads CASTPPGQGNSGNTIYF. The CDR3 DNA sequence: TGTGCCAGCACGCCCCCTGGACAGGGGAACTCTGGAAACACCATATATTTT. Filled out from reference TRBV7-9 and TRBJ1-3, the complete variable domain reads DTGVSQNPRHKITKRGQNVTFRCDPISEHNRLYWYRQTLGQGPEFLTYFQNEAQLEKSRLLSDRFSAERPKGSFSTLEIQRTEQGDSAMYLCASTPPGQGNSGNTIYFGEGSWLTVV.

CDR3 coding DNA: TGTGCCAGCAATAAGGGAGGTACAGATACGCAGTATTTT. Translating gives CASNKGGTDTQYF. The rearrangement uses TRBV9 and TRBJ2-3, with a possible D match to TRBD2 (6 bases). Trimming took 6 bases from V and 3 from J, leaving 11 bases between them. The germline V gene encodes CDR1 SGDLS and CDR2 YYNGEE. The CDR3 spans 13 residues.

This chain uses TRBV7-2 with TRBJ2-2, with 7 bases fitting TRBD2. Per germline, CDR1 SGHTA and CDR2 FQGNSA. This CDR3 is 16 amino acids long. V shed 2 bases and J 0 bases; nucleotides not matched to a gene: 3. The CDR3: CASSLLGLANTGELFF. The CDR3 bases are TGTGCCAGCAGCTTACTCGGACTAGCGAACACCGGGGAGCTGTTTTTT.

The chain uses TRBV27 and TRBJ2-6; D is perhaps TRBD1 (5 bases). Germline CDR1 and CDR2: MNHEY and SMNVEV (reference sequence). V lost 4 bases to trimming and J lost 2 bases, with 21 bases between them. The CDR3 totals 19 residues. CDR3 nucleotides: TGTGCCAGCAGTTCCCGGTCTTCAGGGATTTTGGCTGGGGCCAACGTCCTGACTTTC. This sequence encodes CASSSRSSGILAGANVLTF.